The rows below give T cell receptor beta chains drawn from one sample of a study of T cell responses to AZD1222 COVID-19 vaccine. Data came from immunoSEQ multiplex PCR; TCRdb stores just in-frame clones and leaves some out. This sample yields over 110,000 clones, of which about 90% are seen a single time; 1.5% to 2% belongs to the top ten. The sequences come from peripheral blood, collected 28 days after the second AZD1222 dose. The receptors stem from an adult who received the AZD1222 COVID-19 vaccine. Both conserved end residues are part of each CDR3. Fields, in order: D gene, J gene, V gene, CDR3 protein. The D gene is left open where the match is weak.

- TRBJ2-1 TRBV9 CASSVEGYGEQFF
- TRBJ1-2 TRBV28 CASTTGGQDYGYTF
- TRBJ2-2 TRBV24-1 CATSDPRHNTGELFF
TRBD1 TRBJ1-6 TRBV6-5 CASTLTGRNSPLHF
- TRBJ1-4 TRBV6-5 CASSYSNPATNEKLFF
- TRBJ1-6 TRBV2 CASTGGAALHF
TRBD2 TRBJ2-2 TRBV14 CASSQGLGGGRLTGELFF
TRBD1 TRBJ1-5 TRBV19 CASSRGTGNNQPQHF
- TRBJ1-2 TRBV6-6 CASSSDYGASYGYTF
- TRBJ1-2 TRBV29-1 CSVESGATSHGYTF
- TRBJ1-5 TRBV5-6 CASSLNLNNQPQHF
TRBD1 TRBJ1-5 TRBV29-1 CSVGSRGINQPQHF
TRBD1 TRBJ1-5 TRBV5-5 CASSLDTGGASSNQPQHF
TRBD1 TRBJ2-5 TRBV5-5 CASSWRTGEETQYF
TRBD2 TRBJ2-1 TRBV27 CASGLGLAGAHEQFF
TRBD2 TRBJ2-1 TRBV5-5 CASSLGLAGYNEQFF
TRBD1 TRBJ2-1 TRBV6-2/TRBV6-3 CASTPGQNNEQFF
TRBD1 TRBJ2-5 TRBV18 CASSPNVGQEETQYF
- TRBJ2-2 TRBV7-2 CASRRQDTGELFF
TRBD1 TRBJ1-4 TRBV18 CASSPRTGNEKLFF
- TRBJ2-1 TRBV9 CASSPLGRHLFF
- TRBJ1-4 TRBV7-9 CASSLNTGTAGEKLFF
- TRBJ2-7 TRBV2 CASSGGTPLEQYF
- TRBJ2-2 TRBV18 CASSPIRVLSGLMNTGELFF
- TRBJ1-6 TRBV6-5 CASIAGRTNNSPLHF
TRBD2 TRBJ2-3 TRBV4-3 CASSQGGLSGNTDTQYF
- TRBJ1-1 TRBV3-1/TRBV3-2 CASSQDGSGTEAFF
- TRBJ1-4 TRBV6-5 CASSLRGPPNELFF
- TRBJ1-5 TRBV27 CASSLLGVDQPQHF
- TRBJ1-2 TRBV15 CATSRFQGDGYTF
- TRBJ1-2 TRBV19 CASSQMTGPMRYTF
TRBD2 TRBJ2-3 TRBV10-3 CAIRTGGGTDTQYF
- TRBJ1-1 TRBV29-1 CSSRAYPGNTEAFF
- TRBJ1-3 TRBV27 CASSSGGLAGNTIYF